This TCR beta chain stems from a study of CD8 T cells in Susac syndrome. The CDR3 extends over 16 amino acids. Trimming left V 5 bases short and J 1 base short, with 15 bases between. Germline V gene lookup returns CDR1 LNHDA and CDR2 SQIVND (reference sequence). With random hexamers, reverse transcription was performed on about 0.45 to 1 ug of RNA. immunoSEQ multiplex PCR amplified TCR beta CDR3 across 54 Vbeta, 13 Jbeta. TCRdb analysed the immunoSEQ multiplex PCR reads with MiXCR anew, one entry per CDR3 protein. Seen here are roughly 300,000 distinct CDR3 sequences, roughly 81% observed once, and the top ten hold around 0.12%.

Sequences were obtained from CD8+ T cells from PBMCs. The sequence came from a human donor with multiple sclerosis. This chain links TRBV19 with TRBJ1-5, with D possibly TRBD1 on 6 matching bases. The CDR3 sequence: CASSVAQGGSNQPQHF. The CDR3, as DNA: TGTGCCAGTAGTGTAGCACAGGGAGGCAGCAATCAGCCCCAGCATTTT. Combining the CDR3 with reference TRBV19 and TRBJ1-5 gives the whole variable domain DGGITQSPKYLFRKEGQNVTLSCEQNLNHDAMYWYRQDPGQGLRLIYYSQIVNDFQKGDIAEGYSVSREKKESFPLTVTSAQKNPTAFYLCASSVAQGGSNQPQHFGDGTRLSIL.